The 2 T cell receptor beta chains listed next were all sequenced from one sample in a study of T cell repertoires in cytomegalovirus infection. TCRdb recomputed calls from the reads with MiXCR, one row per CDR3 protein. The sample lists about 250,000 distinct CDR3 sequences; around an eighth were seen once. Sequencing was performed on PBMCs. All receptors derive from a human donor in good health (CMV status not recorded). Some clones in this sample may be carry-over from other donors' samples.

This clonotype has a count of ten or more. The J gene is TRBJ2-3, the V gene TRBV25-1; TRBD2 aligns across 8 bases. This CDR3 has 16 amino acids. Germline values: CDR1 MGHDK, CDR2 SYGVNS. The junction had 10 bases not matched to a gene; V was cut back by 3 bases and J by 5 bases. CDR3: CASSERKISGGDTQYF. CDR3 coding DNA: TGTGCCAGCAGTGAGAGAAAGATAAGCGGGGGAGATACGCAGTATTTT.

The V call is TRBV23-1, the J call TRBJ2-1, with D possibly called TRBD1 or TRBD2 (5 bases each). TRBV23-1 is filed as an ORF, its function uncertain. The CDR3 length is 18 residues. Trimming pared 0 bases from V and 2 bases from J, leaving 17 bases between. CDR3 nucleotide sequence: TGCGCCAGCAGTCAATCGGGGGAGAATAATGCCGCCTACAATGAGCAGTTCTTC. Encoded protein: CASSQSGENNAAYNEQFF.